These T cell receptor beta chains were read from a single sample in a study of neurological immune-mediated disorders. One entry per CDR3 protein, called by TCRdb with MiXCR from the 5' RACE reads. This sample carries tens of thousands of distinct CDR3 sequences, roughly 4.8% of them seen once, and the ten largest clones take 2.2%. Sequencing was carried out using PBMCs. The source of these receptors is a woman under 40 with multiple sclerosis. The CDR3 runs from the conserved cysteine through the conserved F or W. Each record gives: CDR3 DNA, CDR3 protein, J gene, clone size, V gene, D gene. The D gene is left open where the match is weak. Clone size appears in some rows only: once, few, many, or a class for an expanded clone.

TGTGCCATCAGTGGAGGAAACAGGGGGCGTATTCCTGAAGCTTTCTTT	CAISGGNRGRIPEAFF	TRBJ1-1	few	TRBV10-3	TRBD1
TGTGCCAGCAGCCAAATCTTGGGAGGAGGGCATTCACCCCTCCACTTT	CASSQILGGGHSPLHF	TRBJ1-6	-	TRBV14	-
TGCAGTTTTGGCGGACTAGCGGGAGGCCGCACAGATACGCAGTATTTT	CSFGGLAGGRTDTQYF	TRBJ2-3	many	TRBV20-1	TRBD2
TGCAGTTGCAGGGGGAGGGAGACCCAGTACTTC	CSCRGRETQYF	TRBJ2-5	many	TRBV20-1	-
TGCAGTGCTAGACTCATTCCCCGGGCCGCGATATCAACAGATACGCAGTATTTT	CSARLIPRAAISTDTQYF	TRBJ2-3	many	TRBV20-1	-
TGTGCCAGCAGTGAGCGAACCGGGGAGCTGTTTTTT	CASSERTGELFF	TRBJ2-2	many	TRBV12-3/TRBV12-4	-
TGCGCCAGCAGCCAAACTCCAGCGGGAGGGAAAGAGACCCAGTACTTC	CASSQTPAGGKETQYF	TRBJ2-5	many	TRBV4-1	TRBD2
TGTGCCACCAGCAGAACGCCCGCCGGGGAGCTGTTTTTT	CATSRTPAGELFF	TRBJ2-2	many	TRBV15	-
TGTGCCAGCAGCCAATATAATTCACCCCTCCACTTT	CASSQYNSPLHF	TRBJ1-6	-	TRBV7-9	-
TGTGCCAGCTCACCACCTGTCGGGGAGCTGTTTTTT	CASSPPVGELFF	TRBJ2-2	many	TRBV18	-
TGCGCCAGCAGCTCGACAGGGACTACCTACGAGCAGTACTTC	CASSSTGTTYEQYF	TRBJ2-7	-	TRBV5-1	-
TGCAGTGCGCAAGCGGCGGTCGAGCAGTACTTC	CSAQAAVEQYF	TRBJ2-7	many	TRBV20-1	-
TGCAGTGCTAGGGCAGGAGCGGGGCGCGATGAGCAGTTCTTC	CSARAGAGRDEQFF	TRBJ2-1	-	TRBV20-1	TRBD2
TGTGCCAGCAGTCAGCGACAGGGGGATAATTCACCCCTCCACTTT	CASSQRQGDNSPLHF	TRBJ1-6	many	TRBV12-3/TRBV12-4	TRBD1
TGCGCCAGCAGCCAGGGCATTAGGGAGCAGTTCTTC	CASSQGIREQFF	TRBJ2-1	many	TRBV4-1	-
TGTGCCAGCAACAGAATTTTGGGACCTGAAGCTTTCTTT	CASNRILGPEAFF	TRBJ1-1	-	TRBV7-8	-
TGCGCCAGCAGCTCGGCCGGACAGGGAACCACCGGGGAGCTGTTTTTT	CASSSAGQGTTGELFF	TRBJ2-2	many	TRBV5-1	TRBD1
TGCAGCGTTGCTACGTCCACAGATACGCAGTATTTT	CSVATSTDTQYF	TRBJ2-3	many	TRBV29-1	-
TGTGCCAGCACCCTAAAGACTAGCGGGAGTCTTTATGCCTCCTACGAGCAGTACTTC	CASTLKTSGSLYASYEQYF	TRBJ2-7	many	TRBV28	TRBD2
TGTGCTAGTGGTGGGGGGCTTCGAGTGAACACTGAAGCTTTCTTT	CASGGGLRVNTEAFF	TRBJ1-1	many	TRBV12-5	-
TGTGCCAGCAGCTTGAACAGGGGAAAGACCCAGTACTTC	CASSLNRGKTQYF	TRBJ2-5	few	TRBV5-6	TRBD1
TGTGCCAGCAGCTTATTCCCTGGGGCCAACGTCCTGACTTTC	CASSLFPGANVLTF	TRBJ2-6	few	TRBV7-9	-
TGCGCCAGCAGAAGGGAGACTAGCGGTTTCAATGAGCAGTTCTTC	CASRRETSGFNEQFF	TRBJ2-1	many	TRBV5-1	TRBD2
TGCAGTGCTAGAGAAAACACAGATACGCAGTATTTT	CSARENTDTQYF	TRBJ2-3	many	TRBV20-1	-
TGCGCCAGCAGCTTGGGGACTAGCGGGGGGCTCACAGATACGCAGTATTTT	CASSLGTSGGLTDTQYF	TRBJ2-3	many	TRBV5-1	TRBD2
TGTGCCAGCAGCTTAGATTTGAGACTGGAAGCTTTCTTT	CASSLDLRLEAFF	TRBJ1-1	many	TRBV7-8	-
TGTGCCAGCAGACTCCAGACAGGGGGCAACACCGGGGAGCTGTTTTTT	CASRLQTGGNTGELFF	TRBJ2-2	many	TRBV13	TRBD1
TGCAGCGGGGTGCTAGCGTTTCGGTATTTT	CSGVLAFRYF	TRBJ2-3	many	TRBV20-1	-
TGTGCCATCAGTGAGTCGGGCTACGAGCAGTACTTC	CAISESGYEQYF	TRBJ2-7	many	TRBV10-3	-
TGTGCCAGCGGGGCTAGCGGGGTTTACACCGGGGAGCTGTTTTTT	CASGASGVYTGELFF	TRBJ2-2	few	TRBV7-9	TRBD2
TGCGCCAGCAGCTCGGACGGAATGAACACTGAAGCTTTCTTT	CASSSDGMNTEAFF	TRBJ1-1	few	TRBV5-1	-
TGCAGTGCGTACCAAGAGACCCAGTACTTC	CSAYQETQYF	TRBJ2-5	many	TRBV20-1	-
TGTGCCAGCAGCGAAGGGCGGACTAGCGGAAACTACGAGCAGTACTTC	CASSEGRTSGNYEQYF	TRBJ2-7	many	TRBV5-4	TRBD2
TGTGCCAGCAGCCCCGCGCCCAGCGGGTTGGGGGATACGCAGTATTTT	CASSPAPSGLGDTQYF	TRBJ2-3	-	TRBV7-9	-
TGTGCCAGCTCCTCATCCCGAGAGTTCGTAGCTTTCTTT	CASSSSREFVAFF	TRBJ1-1	many	TRBV18	-
TGCAGTGCTCCGAGGGCGGCAGGGGACAATGAGCAGTTCTTC	CSAPRAAGDNEQFF	TRBJ2-1	many	TRBV20-1	-
TGTGCCACCAGTGATACTAGCGGGTTTTCCTACAATGAGCAGTTCTTC	CATSDTSGFSYNEQFF	TRBJ2-1	many	TRBV24-1	TRBD2
TGCAGTGCCCAAGGGGGCGGAAATGAGTACAATGAGCAGTTCTTC	CSAQGGGNEYNEQFF	TRBJ2-1	many	TRBV20-1	TRBD1
TGTGCCAGCAGCCAAGATATGATCGGGGGGGCTTTCTTT	CASSQDMIGGAFF	TRBJ1-1	many	TRBV14	-
TGCGCCAGCAGCTTGGCGTCCATGTCTGGCTACACCTTC	CASSLASMSGYTF	TRBJ1-2	many	TRBV5-1	-
TGCGCCAGCAGTGAAAGCGGGAGAGGTTACAATGAGCAGTTCTTC	CASSESGRGYNEQFF	TRBJ2-1	-	TRBV10-1	TRBD2
TGTGCTAGTGGTTTGGCGAGGGGCCTAAGGAGTGGCGGAGAGACCCAGTACTTC	CASGLARGLRSGGETQYF	TRBJ2-5	many	TRBV12-5	-
TGCGCCAGCAGCTTGCTCTCGGGTCGGTTCTACACCGGGGAGCTGTTTTTT	CASSLLSGRFYTGELFF	TRBJ2-2	many	TRBV5-1	-
TGCGCCAGCAGTGTTTCCTACGAGCAGTACTTC	CASSVSYEQYF	TRBJ2-7	many	TRBV10-2	-
TGTGCCAGCAGCCAAGGGCTAACCGGGGAGCTGTTTTTT	CASSQGLTGELFF	TRBJ2-2	-	TRBV3-1	-
TGTGCCAGCTCTCCTGGGACAGGGGGACATGGCTACACCTTC	CASSPGTGGHGYTF	TRBJ1-2	many	TRBV18	TRBD1
TGTGCCTGGAGTGTACACCTTGATACGCAGTATTTT	CAWSVHLDTQYF	TRBJ2-3	few	TRBV30	-
TGCGCCAGCAGCTCCCAGACAGGTTCCGATACGCAGTATTTT	CASSSQTGSDTQYF	TRBJ2-3	many	TRBV5-1	-
TGCGCCAGCAGCTCGGACATAGAAGGGAACACCATATATTTT	CASSSDIEGNTIYF	TRBJ1-3	many	TRBV5-1	-
TGCGCCAGCAGCTTGGGCGGGACGTCCCAAGAGACCCAGTACTTC	CASSLGGTSQETQYF	TRBJ2-5	-	TRBV5-1	-
TGTGCCACGGGAACAGGGGGAGGTGGCTACACCTTC	CATGTGGGGYTF	TRBJ1-2	many	TRBV24-1	TRBD1
TGTGCCAGCAGCAAAATTCTAGCGGGGCCCGGGGAGCTGTTTTTT	CASSKILAGPGELFF	TRBJ2-2	few	TRBV21-1	-
TGTGCCATCAGTGAACAGGGACTAGATACCCTCCACTTT	CAISEQGLDTLHF	TRBJ1-6	many	TRBV10-3	-
TGTGCCAGCAGCCTAAACCCTGGACCGTTGGCGCAGTATTTT	CASSLNPGPLAQYF	TRBJ2-3	few	TRBV7-2	-